This is a list of T cell receptor beta chains from one sample in a study of blood T cell repertoires in COVID-19. Assay: immunoSEQ multiplex PCR; the TCRdb copy retains only in-frame clones and omits some. The sample carries some 16,000 clones, about 80% recorded once. The sequenced sample consisted of peripheral blood. Every receptor here comes from a man in his 70s with active or convalescent COVID-19. CDR3s include the opening cysteine and the closing phenylalanine or tryptophan. A D gene is named only where the DNA matches it firmly. Size is stated for part of the rows, as once, few or many counts, or as a class when the clone is expanded.

abundance: NA
d_gene: NA
v_gene: TRBV12-5
j_gene: TRBJ2-5
CDR3aa: CASGLGNGETQYF
CDR3nt: TGTGCTAGTGGTTTGGGGAACGGGGAGACCCAGTACTTC

abundance: few
d_gene: NA
v_gene: TRBV5-4
j_gene: TRBJ2-7
CDR3aa: CASSWAPSYEQYF
CDR3nt: TGTGCCAGCAGCTGGGCACCCTCCTACGAGCAGTACTTC

abundance: NA
d_gene: NA
v_gene: TRBV2
j_gene: TRBJ1-1
CDR3aa: CASRAQGGTNTEAFF
CDR3nt: TGTGCCAGCAGAGCCCAGGGAGGAACGAACACTGAAGCTTTCTTT

abundance: NA
d_gene: NA
v_gene: TRBV27
j_gene: TRBJ1-4
CDR3aa: CATKITPTNEKLFF
CDR3nt: TGTGCCACCAAAATCACACCAACTAATGAAAAACTGTTTTTT

abundance: NA
d_gene: NA
v_gene: TRBV4-1
j_gene: TRBJ2-5
CDR3aa: CASSQFVNAETQYF
CDR3nt: TGCGCCAGCAGCCAGTTCGTGAACGCGGAGACCCAGTACTTC

abundance: once
d_gene: NA
v_gene: TRBV19
j_gene: TRBJ2-7
CDR3aa: CASSIAGNDHEQYF
CDR3nt: TGTGCCAGTAGTATTGCAGGGAACGACCACGAGCAGTACTTC

abundance: NA
d_gene: TRBD2
v_gene: TRBV10-2
j_gene: TRBJ2-7
CDR3aa: CASSARAGGSSEQYF
CDR3nt: TGCGCCAGCAGTGCCCGGGCGGGGGGGTCATCCGAGCAGTACTTC

abundance: NA
d_gene: TRBD1
v_gene: TRBV2
j_gene: TRBJ2-7
CDR3aa: CASREQGISYEQYF
CDR3nt: TGTGCCAGCAGAGAACAGGGGATTTCCTACGAGCAGTACTTC

abundance: NA
d_gene: TRBD1
v_gene: TRBV7-3
j_gene: TRBJ2-6
CDR3aa: CASSSQTTGQGLGANVLTF
CDR3nt: TGTGCCAGCAGCTCCCAAACCACGGGACAGGGGCTCGGGGCCAACGTCCTGACTTTC

abundance: once
d_gene: NA
v_gene: TRBV20-1
j_gene: TRBJ1-5
CDR3aa: CSASLEGGGKPQHF
CDR3nt: TGCAGTGCTAGTCTTGAGGGAGGGGGAAAGCCCCAGCATTTT

abundance: NA
d_gene: NA
v_gene: TRBV12-3/TRBV12-4
j_gene: TRBJ1-4
CDR3aa: CASSLAGVEKLFF
CDR3nt: TGTGCCAGCAGTTTAGCAGGGGTCGAAAAACTGTTTTTT

abundance: NA
d_gene: NA
v_gene: TRBV28
j_gene: TRBJ2-7
CDR3aa: CASSPRYEQYF
CDR3nt: TGTGCCAGCAGCCCGCGCTACGAGCAGTACTTC

abundance: NA
d_gene: NA
v_gene: TRBV11-2
j_gene: TRBJ2-5
CDR3aa: CASSFGSRGETQYF
CDR3nt: TGTGCCAGCAGCTTCGGTTCGCGGGGTGAGACCCAGTACTTC

abundance: NA
d_gene: NA
v_gene: TRBV27
j_gene: TRBJ1-2
CDR3aa: CASSPDRIAYGYTF
CDR3nt: TGTGCCAGCAGCCCCGACAGGATAGCCTATGGCTACACCTTC

abundance: once
d_gene: NA
v_gene: TRBV5-1
j_gene: TRBJ2-5
CDR3aa: CASSPGGRGETQYF
CDR3nt: TGCGCCAGCAGCCCCGGCGGCCGTGGGGAGACCCAGTACTTC

abundance: NA
d_gene: NA
v_gene: TRBV15
j_gene: TRBJ1-1
CDR3aa: CATSRDQGGTEAFF
CDR3nt: TGTGCCACCAGCAGAGATCAGGGAGGCACTGAAGCTTTCTTT

abundance: NA
d_gene: NA
v_gene: TRBV5-4
j_gene: TRBJ2-3
CDR3aa: CASTPGDHRDTQYF
CDR3nt: TGTGCCAGCACCCCGGGGGACCATCGAGATACGCAGTATTTT

abundance: NA
d_gene: TRBD1
v_gene: TRBV7-2
j_gene: TRBJ1-2
CDR3aa: CASSPSGGQIYGYTF
CDR3nt: TGTGCCAGCAGCCCCTCCGGGGGACAGATCTATGGCTACACCTTC

abundance: NA
d_gene: TRBD2
v_gene: TRBV5-1
j_gene: TRBJ2-3
CDR3aa: CASSLGALAGADTQYF
CDR3nt: TGCGCCAGCAGCTTGGGGGCACTAGCGGGGGCGGATACGCAGTATTTT